This TCR beta chain was identified during a study of T cell responses to AZD1222 COVID-19 vaccine (dated by TCRdb to about 2021). Describing the broader study: AZD1222 recipients with second doses at about 4 weeks or about 12 weeks were pooled, because spike-specific TCR depth and breadth did not differ between schedules. Trial participants were enrolled by age into 18-55, 56-69 and 70-plus year subgroups, with roughly 150, 30 and 60 TCR-sequenced participants respectively. A total of 233 trial participants underwent TCR sequencing, of whom 207 had received two doses of AZD1222 and some 25 had received two doses of the MenACWY control vaccine.

The CDR3 regions of human TCRbeta chains were subjected to immunosequencing. In the paper's pipeline: Repertoire TCRs were matched against a reference library of SARS-CoV-2-specific TCRs generated with the MIRA antigen-specificity platform. Breadth was defined as the fraction of unique TCRs that were SARS-CoV-2-associated, and depth was defined as the fraction of total T cells that were SARS-CoV-2-associated. Using the MIRA data, every spike-specific TCR was mapped to the spike region that the TCR reacted to and assigned to either a CD4 or a CD8 class. Log10-transformed breadth and depth values were compared by one-way ANOVA with Sidak's multiple comparisons tests. In TCRdb, the immuneACCESS table is reduced to in-frame sequences with V and J assigned. These tables do not hold every clone; where another copy was compared, an unresolved V gene accounts for under half, and the others remain unexplained. The V and J calls and the clone size are those of that table, but D and trimming were determined from the DNA. This sample is represented by some 170,000 clones; roughly 89% of them were singletons. The top ten clonotypes cover 1.5% to 2% of the sample.

The intended sense of this specimen's time point label: baseline before first vaccination. Vaccinee samples came from UK trials COV001 and COV002, including a single-blind randomized controlled phase 2/3 trial of AZD1222 (ChAdOx1 nCoV-19) in healthy adults. For TCRbeta chain sequencing, PBMC samples were collected from trial participants at day 0 and at day 28 after the second dose. V is shortened by 3 bases, J by 1 base, and the region joining them spans 17 bases. From the cysteine up to the phenylalanine, the CDR3 has a length of 17 residues. Only the CDR3 portion is preserved as DNA: 51 bases, with reading frame beginning at the first base. CDR1 SEHNR and CDR2 FQNEAQ are derived from the germline V gene (reference sequence). What the work shows at the level of the full study, not this receptor alone: The 56-69-year group was small, and its depth increase did not reach significance, likely because of low power. Because no day 14 peak-response samples were available, the repertoires could be characterized only after the peak T cell response. CD4 TCRs associated with the vaccine covered the entire spike protein, and the dominant responses were in regions 160-218 and 743-854. Only five to seven AZD1222 recipients were SARS-CoV-2 seropositive at baseline, limiting conclusions about previously exposed vaccinees. Reportedly, almost half of the unique spike-specific TCRs recognized epitopes lying outside the regions that are mutated in the B.1.351 and B.1.1.7 variants. Most participants were white British and females outnumbered males, and the authors suggested that clonal diversity may have been underestimated. After two AZD1222 doses, both the breadth and the depth of spike-specific TCRs were significantly higher than at day 0 and than in MenACWY recipients.

In regard to this clone: Its antigen remains undetermined. No qualities accompany the bases; no much larger clone lies one base away.

This TCR came from an adult in good health. Sequences were derived from peripheral blood, sampled on day 0 of AZD1222 vaccination. The chain is encoded by TRBV7-9 joined to TRBJ2-3; the D gene is perhaps TRBD1 or TRBD2, each of them matching over 8 bases. The DNA is TGTGCCAGCAGCTTCCCCAGGGGGCGGGGGGGCACAGATACGCAGTATTTT. It translates to CASSFPRGRGGTDTQYF.